These 22 T cell receptor beta chains were all obtained from the same sample, sequenced in a study of OX40 agonist ivuxolimab in advanced cancers. Libraries were prepared by immunoSEQ multiplex PCR; TCRdb keeps only in-frame clonotypes and omits some of them. The repertoire consists of more than 50,000 clones, with 90% occurring once and the leading ten covering roughly 1.8%. The input for sequencing was CD4+ or CD8+ T cells sorted from blood, taken in a trial of the OX40 agonist ivuxolimab. Every receptor here comes from an adult with an advanced solid tumor such as melanoma, head and neck, liver or kidney cancer.

V gene TRBV7-2 combines with J gene TRBJ1-4; D not resolved. Trimming stripped 5 bases from V and 8 bases from J, with 9 bases between. The CDR3 consists of 12 residues. Germline lookup yields CDR1 SGHTA and CDR2 FQGNSA. CDR3 sequence: CASSPVREKLFF. In DNA, the CDR3 is TGTGCCAGCAGCCCGGTTCGGGAAAAACTGTTTTTT.

The chain carries TRBV28 and TRBJ1-2; D unresolved. Germline V gives CDR1 MDHEN, CDR2 SYDVKM. The V and J ends lost 6 bases and 6 bases respectively, with 11 bases between them. The CDR3 consists of 12 residues. The CDR3 sequence: CASRAAVDGYTF. In DNA form, the CDR3 reads TGTGCCAGCAGGGCCGCTGTAGATGGCTACACCTTC.

CDR3 protein: CASRLGGVETQYF. CDR3 DNA sequence: TGTGCCAGCAGACTAGGAGGGGTTGAGACCCAGTACTTC. This sequence joins TRBV25-1 and TRBJ2-5, with a weak D call TRBD2 (6 bases). The CDR3 covers 13 residues. Germline assignment: CDR1 MGHDK and CDR2 SYGVNS. The V end was cut by 6 bases, the J end by 5 bases, with 13 bases between.

The chain uses TRBV7-3 and TRBJ2-5; D may be TRBD1 (6 bases). With 4 bases removed from V and 3 bases from J, the gap between germline ends came to 9 bases. The CDR3 totals 13 residues. Looked up from germline, CDR1 is SGHTA and CDR2 is FQGTGA. The CDR3 spells CASSYRDKETQYF. The DNA of the CDR3 is TGTGCCAGCAGCTACCGGGACAAAGAGACCCAGTACTTC.

In its sample, this clone is medium-sized. The chain carries TRBV19 and TRBJ2-2, with 13 positions matching TRBD2. Germline trimming cut 2 bases from V and 6 bases from J; bases unmatched to any gene: 0. There are 15 residues in the CDR3. Germline CDR1 reads LNHDA; CDR2 reads SQIVND (reference sequence). The CDR3 here is CASSITSGRAGELFF. DNA of the CDR3: TGTGCCAGTAGTATAACTAGCGGGAGGGCCGGGGAGCTGTTTTTT.

This chain joins TRBV5-1 and TRBJ1-1, with TRBD1 matching 10 bases. This CDR3 region has 14 residues. The V gene end was trimmed by 5 bases and the J gene end by 5 bases; junction bases not matched to a gene: 6. Per germline, CDR1 SGHRS and CDR2 YFSETQ. The DNA of the CDR3 is TGCGCCAGCAGTTCTGGACAGGGGGTTACTGAAGCTTTCTTT. Amino acids: CASSSGQGVTEAFF.

CDR3 sequence: CAITRGGNGELFF. The CDR3 coding sequence is TGTGCCATCACTCGGGGGGGCAACGGGGAGCTGTTTTTT. The chain employs TRBV10-3 and TRBJ2-2; 8 bases line up with TRBD2. V lost 7 bases to trimming and J lost 7 bases; unmatched junction nucleotides: 5. Germline CDR1 is ENHRY and CDR2 is SYGVKD. The CDR3 length is 13 residues.

The chain combines TRBV18 with TRBJ2-1, with 9 bases aligning to TRBD2. The ends lost 6 bases at V and 0 bases at J; junction bases unmatched: 9. Per germline, CDR1 KGHSH and CDR2 LQKENI. This CDR3 comprises 17 residues. The CDR3 DNA follows: TGTGCCAGCTCCTCGACTAGCGGCACCCGCTCCTACAATGAGCAGTTCTTC. Encoded protein: CASSSTSGTRSYNEQFF.

The V gene is TRBV4-2, the J gene TRBJ2-6; D not certain. This CDR3 is built from 16 residues. Germline CDR1 is LGHNA and CDR2 is YNFKEQ. V lost 1 base, J lost 0 bases, and 7 bases lay in between. The CDR3 protein is CASSQVTASGANVLTF. The CDR3 nucleotides are TGTGCCAGCAGCCAAGTCACAGCCTCTGGGGCCAACGTCCTGACTTTC.

The chain is built from TRBV28 and TRBJ1-2; D unresolved. V lost 7 bases, J lost 8 bases, and 17 bases lay in between. This CDR3 has 13 amino acids. Germline assignment: CDR1 MDHEN and CDR2 SYDVKM. CDR3 residues: CASIRPGSVGYTF. CDR3 nucleotide sequence: TGTGCCAGCATTCGTCCCGGCTCGGTCGGCTACACCTTC.

The V gene is TRBV10-2, the J gene TRBJ1-4; D possibly corresponds to TRBD1 (5 bases). V shed 4 bases and J shed 3 bases, with 9 bases lying between them. Germline CDR1 and CDR2: WSHSY and SAAADI. CDR3 length equals 14 residues. The CDR3: CASSGQGPNEKLFF. CDR3 nucleotides: TGCGCCAGCAGTGGGCAGGGTCCTAATGAAAAACTGTTTTTT.

V usage is TRBV19 and J usage is TRBJ1-2; the D is unclear. The CDR3 runs 12 residues. The V gene's germline CDR1 is LNHDA and CDR2 SQIVND (reference sequence). With 5 bases removed from V and 4 bases from J, the gap between germline ends came to 8 bases. The CDR3 DNA is TGTGCCAGTAGTCCTCGCAGCTATGGCTACACCTTC. The encoded protein is CASSPRSYGYTF.

The chain recombines TRBV4-1 with TRBJ2-3; D unclear. V gave up 1 base and J gave up 0 bases, with 11 bases separating them. The CDR3 sequence is 16 residues long. Germline assignment: CDR1 MGHRA and CDR2 YSYEKL. Here the CDR3 reads CASSQVNLVSTDTQYF. CDR3 coding DNA: TGCGCCAGCAGCCAAGTCAATTTAGTTAGCACAGATACGCAGTATTTT.

This clone has only a few counts. One end of the junction does not line up with germline, which may come from a read error. V usage is TRBV6-1 and J usage is TRBJ1-6; D is undetermined. Germline CDR1 and CDR2: MNHNS and SASEGT. The CDR3 has 15 amino acids. CDR3: CASSEGGYGSSALHF. In DNA, the CDR3 is TGTGCCAGCAGTGAAGGGGGTTACGGGTCTTCAGCCCTCCACTTT.

The V gene is TRBV6-1, the J gene TRBJ1-5; the D gene is possibly TRBD1 (5 bases). Per germline, CDR1 MNHNS and CDR2 SASEGT. This CDR3 comprises 13 residues. Trimming took off 7 bases at V and 0 bases at J, with 7 bases between the two ends. DNA for the CDR3: TGTGCCAGCACCAGGGATAGCAATCAGCCCCAGCATTTT. Protein product: CASTRDSNQPQHF.

V usage is TRBV11-1 and J usage is TRBJ1-1; tentative D call: TRBD1 (6 bases). The germline V gene has CDR1 SGHAT and CDR2 FQDESV (reference sequence). The CDR3 totals 16 residues. V was clipped by 2 bases and J by 1 base, with 14 bases between them. This chain's CDR3 is CASSLWGKTGNTEAFF. CDR3 nucleotides: TGTGCCAGCAGCTTATGGGGCAAGACAGGGAACACTGAAGCTTTCTTT.

The chain has TRBV5-4 and TRBJ2-5; TRBD1 matches 9 bases. With the DNA end fitting TRBJ2-7 better, the J assignment may be wrong. This CDR3 region has 15 residues. The germline V gene encodes CDR1 SGHNT and CDR2 YYREEE (reference sequence). The DNA for the CDR3 is TGTGCCAGCAGCTTCGACAGGGGGAGCTCCTACGAGCAGTACTTC. As protein: CASSFDRGSSYEQYF.

The V and J genes are TRBV11-1 and TRBJ2-5, with unresolved D. V lost 4 bases and J lost 3, with 15 bases in between. The CDR3 consists of 15 residues. From germline, CDR1 is SGHAT and CDR2 FQDESV (reference sequence). The CDR3 nucleotides read TGTGCCAGCAGCTGGAGACCAGGTCGAGAAGAGACCCAGTACTTC. It specifies CASSWRPGREETQYF. Complete variable domain (other parts from reference TRBV11-1 and TRBJ2-5): EAEVAQSPRYKITEKSQAVAFWCDPISGHATLYWYRQILGQGPELLVQFQDESVVDDSQLPKDRFSAERLKGVDSTLKIQPAELGDSAMYLCASSWRPGREETQYFGPGTRLLVL.

The CDR3 region is CASSTSPAGANTEAFF. CDR3 nucleotide sequence: TGTGCCAGCAGCACCTCTCCCGCAGGGGCAAACACTGAAGCTTTCTTT. This chain joins TRBV6-6 and TRBJ1-1; perhaps TRBD1 as D (6 bases). CDR1 and CDR2 from the germline V gene are MNHNY and SVGAGI (reference sequence). The CDR3 has 16 residues. Between the trimmed V and J ends, which lost 6 bases and 2 bases, there was a span of 19 bases.

V gene TRBV5-1 combines with J gene TRBJ2-3, with 10 nucleotides matching TRBD2. The CDR3 sequence is 18 residues long. The germline V gene has CDR1 SGHRS and CDR2 YFSETQ. J lost 3 bases, V lost 0 bases, and 10 bases had no gene match. CDR3 DNA: TGCGCCAGCAGCTTGGGCGGTGCGGCTAGCGGGAGTACAGATACGCAGTATTTT. It codes for CASSLGGAASGSTDTQYF.

The rearrangement joins TRBV6-5 to TRBJ1-5; D remains ambiguous. CDR1 is MNHEY and CDR2 is SVGAGI in the germline V gene. CDR3 size: 15 residues. Deletions cut 0 bases from V and 4 bases from J, with 10 bases between. CDR3 bases: TGTGCCAGCAGTTACTCGCCGGAAAGAAATCAGCCCCAGCATTTT. The encoded protein is CASSYSPERNQPQHF.

Notes on this clone: Other DNA sequences in the same sample also yield this CDR3. V and J are TRBV29-1 and TRBJ1-1; a weak D match, TRBD1 (6 bases). This CDR3 region has 12 residues. V lost 3 bases and J 3 bases, leaving 8 bases between the germline ends. Germline V gives CDR1 SQVTM, CDR2 ANQGSEA. CDR3 nucleotide sequence: TGCAGCGTTGACAGGGGTGACACTGAAGCTTTCTTT. It is translated as CSVDRGDTEAFF.